Given below is one T cell receptor (beta chain) in context. No antigen is known for it. Only in-frame clones appear in the TCRdb table, and some are missing; sequencing was by immunoSEQ multiplex PCR. The data show some 120,000 clones, with approximately 84% seen just once and approximately 7.5% held by the top ten. This entry is derived from a study of T cell responses to AZD1222 COVID-19 vaccine. Findings and caveats of the study: Targeting of unmutated variant regions was reportedly seen in nearly half of spike-specific TCRs. The breadth and depth of Spike-specific TCRs increased once two AZD1222 doses had been given. The donor group comprised mostly white British people and more females; the analysis possibly underestimated clonal diversity. With dominance at 160-218 and 743-854, vaccine-associated CD4 TCRs spanned spike.

V lost 4 bases and J lost 4, with 10 bases in between. The CDR3 loop spans 13 amino acids. CDR1 is MNHEY, CDR2 SMNVEV, per germline (reference sequence). The sample consisted of peripheral blood, taken on day 0 of AZD1222 vaccination. This sequence joins TRBV27 and TRBJ1-2, with a possible D match to TRBD1 (6 bases). The clonotype originates from an adult in good health. Written as DNA, the CDR3 is TGTGCCAGCAGTTATGACAGGACCTATGGCTACACCTTC. Translated: CASSYDRTYGYTF.